This T cell receptor beta chain was captured in a study of cytotoxic CD8 clonotypes in ibrutinib-treated CLL. Broader study findings: Contraction or stability on treatment was seen for public clonotypes, which were uncommon.

For this clone: Its target is not known.

Only in-frame clones appear in the TCRdb table, and some are missing; sequencing was by immunoSEQ multiplex PCR. The profile shows under 200,000 clones, about 80% of them singletons. The CDR3 has 16 amino acids. Germline-derived CDR1 and CDR2 are LNHNV and YYDKDF (reference sequence). Trimming pared 2 bases from V and 0 bases from J, leaving 11 bases between. The receptor was isolated from a human donor with chronic lymphocytic leukemia. The chain combines TRBV15 with TRBJ1-5; tentatively, D is TRBD1 (6 bases). This specimen consisted of PBMCs, obtained after 24 months of ibrutinib treatment. Written as DNA, the CDR3 is TGTGCCACCAGCAGACAGGGGATCTATAGCAATCAGCCCCAGCATTTT. Amino acids: CATSRQGIYSNQPQHF.